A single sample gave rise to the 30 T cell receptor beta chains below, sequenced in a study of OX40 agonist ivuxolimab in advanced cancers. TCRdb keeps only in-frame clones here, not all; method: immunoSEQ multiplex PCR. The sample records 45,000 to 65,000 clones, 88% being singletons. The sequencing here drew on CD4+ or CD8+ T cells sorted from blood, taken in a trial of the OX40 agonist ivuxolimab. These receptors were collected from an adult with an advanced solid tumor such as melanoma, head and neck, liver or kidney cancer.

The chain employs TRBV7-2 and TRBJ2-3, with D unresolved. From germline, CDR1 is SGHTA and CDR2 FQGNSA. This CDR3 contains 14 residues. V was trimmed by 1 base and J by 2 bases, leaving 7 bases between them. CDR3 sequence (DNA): TGTGCCAGCAGCTTAGGCCAAATCACAGATACGCAGTATTTT. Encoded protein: CASSLGQITDTQYF. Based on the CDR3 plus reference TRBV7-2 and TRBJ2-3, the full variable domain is GAGVSQSPSNKVTEKGKDVELRCDPISGHTALYWYRQSLGQGLEFLIYFQGNSAPDKSGLPSDRFSAERTGGSVSTLTIQRTQQEDSAVYLCASSLGQITDTQYFGPGTRLTVL.

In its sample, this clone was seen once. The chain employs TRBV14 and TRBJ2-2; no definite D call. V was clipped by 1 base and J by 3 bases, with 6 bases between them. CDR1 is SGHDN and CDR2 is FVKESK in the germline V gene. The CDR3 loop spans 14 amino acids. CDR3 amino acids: CASSQAQYTGELFF. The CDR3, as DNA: TGTGCCAGCAGCCAAGCACAGTACACCGGGGAGCTGTTTTTT.

CDR3 amino acids: CASSLVGTARHNYNEQFF. The CDR3 DNA follows: TGTGCCAGCAGCTTAGTTGGGACAGCCCGACATAACTACAATGAGCAGTTCTTC. The V and J genes are TRBV7-9 and TRBJ2-1, with 7 nucleotides matching TRBD1. CDR3 length: 18 residues. Germline CDR1 SEHNR, CDR2 FQNEAQ (reference sequence). The J segment lost 3 bases and the V segment lost 1 base, leaving 12 bases of the junction unmatched.

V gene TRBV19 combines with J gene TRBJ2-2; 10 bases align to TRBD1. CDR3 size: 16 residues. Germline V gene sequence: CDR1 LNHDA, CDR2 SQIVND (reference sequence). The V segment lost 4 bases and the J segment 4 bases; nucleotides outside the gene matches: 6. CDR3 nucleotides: TGTGCCAGTAGTACCGACAGGGGGCGGGGCACCGGGGAGCTGTTTTTT. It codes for CASSTDRGRGTGELFF.

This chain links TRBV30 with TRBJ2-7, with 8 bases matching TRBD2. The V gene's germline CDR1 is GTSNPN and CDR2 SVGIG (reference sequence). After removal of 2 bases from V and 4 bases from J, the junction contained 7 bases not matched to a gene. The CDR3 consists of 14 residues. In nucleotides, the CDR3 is TGTGCCTGGAGTCCCGGGGGGGCAGAATACGAGCAGTACTTC. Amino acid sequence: CAWSPGGAEYEQYF.

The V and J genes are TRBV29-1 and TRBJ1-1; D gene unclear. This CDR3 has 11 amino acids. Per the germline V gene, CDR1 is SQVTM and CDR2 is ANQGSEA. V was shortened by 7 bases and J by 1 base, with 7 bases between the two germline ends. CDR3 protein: CSAGENTEAFF. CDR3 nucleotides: TGCAGCGCTGGTGAGAACACTGAAGCTTTCTTT. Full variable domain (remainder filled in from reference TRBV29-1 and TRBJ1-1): SAVISQKPSRDICQRGTSLTIQCQVDSQVTMMFWYRQQPGQSLTLIATANQGSEATYESGFVIDKFPISRPNLTFSTLTVSNMSPEDSSIYLCSAGENTEAFFGQGTRLTVV.

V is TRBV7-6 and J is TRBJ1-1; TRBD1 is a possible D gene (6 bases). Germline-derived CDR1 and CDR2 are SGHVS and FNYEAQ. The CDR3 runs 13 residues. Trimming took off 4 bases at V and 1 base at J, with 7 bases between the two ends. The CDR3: CASSWDTNTEAFF. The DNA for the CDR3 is TGTGCCAGCAGCTGGGACACGAACACTGAAGCTTTCTTT.

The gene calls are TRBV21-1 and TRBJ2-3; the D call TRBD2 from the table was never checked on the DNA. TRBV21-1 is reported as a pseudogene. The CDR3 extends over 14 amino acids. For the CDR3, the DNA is TGTGCCCCGCCGAGGGGACTTGCCACAGATACGCAGTATTTT. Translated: CAPPRGLATDTQYF.

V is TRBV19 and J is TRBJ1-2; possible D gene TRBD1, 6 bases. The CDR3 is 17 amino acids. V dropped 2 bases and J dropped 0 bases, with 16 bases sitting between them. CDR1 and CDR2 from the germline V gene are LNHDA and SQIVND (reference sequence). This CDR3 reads CASSILLLTGTNYGYTF. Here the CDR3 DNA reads TGTGCCAGTAGTATACTATTACTGACAGGAACTAACTATGGCTACACCTTC.

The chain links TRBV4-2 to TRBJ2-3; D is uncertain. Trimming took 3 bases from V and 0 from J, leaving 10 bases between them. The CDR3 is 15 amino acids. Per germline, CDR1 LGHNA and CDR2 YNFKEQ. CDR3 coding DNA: TGTGCCAGCAGCCAGAAGTCCGGGAGCACAGATACGCAGTATTTT. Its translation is CASSQKSGSTDTQYF.

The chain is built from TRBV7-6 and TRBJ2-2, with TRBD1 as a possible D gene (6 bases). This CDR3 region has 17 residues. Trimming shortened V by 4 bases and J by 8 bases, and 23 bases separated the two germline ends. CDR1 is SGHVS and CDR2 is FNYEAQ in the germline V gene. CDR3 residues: CASSSTSLGARTGELFF. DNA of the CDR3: TGTGCCAGCAGCTCAACTAGTTTGGGGGCTAGAACTGGGGAGCTGTTTTTT.

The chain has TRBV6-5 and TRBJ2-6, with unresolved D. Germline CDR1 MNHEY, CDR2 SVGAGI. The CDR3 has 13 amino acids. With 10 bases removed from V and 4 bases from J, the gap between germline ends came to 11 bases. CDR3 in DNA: TGTGCCACATATTTCGCCGGGGCCAACGTCCTGACTTTC. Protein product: CATYFAGANVLTF.

The CDR3 reads CASSAGAIGEKLFF. In DNA, the CDR3 is TGTGCCAGCAGCGCGGGGGCTATAGGCGAAAAACTGTTTTTT. The V and J genes are TRBV11-2 and TRBJ1-4; D perhaps matches TRBD1 (6 bases). CDR3 size: 14 residues. V was cut by 5 bases and J by 8 bases, with 15 bases left in between. The V gene's germline CDR1 is SGHAT and CDR2 FQNNGV. Combining the CDR3 with reference TRBV11-2 and TRBJ1-4 gives the whole variable domain EAGVAQSPRYKIIEKRQSVAFWCNPISGHATLYWYQQILGQGPKLLIQFQNNGVVDDSQLPKDRFSAERLKGVDSTLKIQPAKLEDSAVYLCASSAGAIGEKLFFGSGTQLSVL.

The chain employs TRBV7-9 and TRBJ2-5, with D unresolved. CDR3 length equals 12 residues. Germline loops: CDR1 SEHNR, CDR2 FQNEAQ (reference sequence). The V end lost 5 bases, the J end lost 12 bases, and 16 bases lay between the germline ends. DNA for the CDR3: TGTGCCAGCAGCGCCCCCTTTAAGGATAAGTACTTC. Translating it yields CASSAPFKDKYF.

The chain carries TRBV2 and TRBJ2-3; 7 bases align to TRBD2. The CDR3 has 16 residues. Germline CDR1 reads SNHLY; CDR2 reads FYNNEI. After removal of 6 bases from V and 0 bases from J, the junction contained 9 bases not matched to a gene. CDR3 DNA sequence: TGTGCCAGCAGGGTTGGTAGCGGGTCTAGCACAGATACGCAGTATTTT. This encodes CASRVGSGSSTDTQYF. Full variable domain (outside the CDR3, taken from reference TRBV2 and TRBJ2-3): EPEVTQTPSHQVTQMGQEVILRCVPISNHLYFYWYRQILGQKVEFLVSFYNNEISEKSEIFDDQFSVERPDGSNFTLKIRSTKLEDSAMYFCASRVGSGSSTDTQYFGPGTRLTVL.

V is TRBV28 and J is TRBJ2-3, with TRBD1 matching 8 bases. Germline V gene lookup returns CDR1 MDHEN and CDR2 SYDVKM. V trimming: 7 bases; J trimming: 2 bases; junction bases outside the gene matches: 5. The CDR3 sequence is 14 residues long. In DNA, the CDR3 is TGTGCCAGCACCACGGACAGGGCCACAGATACGCAGTATTTT. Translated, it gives CASTTDRATDTQYF.

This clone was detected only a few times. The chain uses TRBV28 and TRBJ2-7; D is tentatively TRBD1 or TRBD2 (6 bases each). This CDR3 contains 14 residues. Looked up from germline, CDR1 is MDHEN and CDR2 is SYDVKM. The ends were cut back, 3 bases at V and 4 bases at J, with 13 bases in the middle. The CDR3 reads CASSFFTGAYEQYF. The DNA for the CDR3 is TGTGCCAGCAGTTTCTTTACGGGGGCGTACGAGCAGTACTTC.

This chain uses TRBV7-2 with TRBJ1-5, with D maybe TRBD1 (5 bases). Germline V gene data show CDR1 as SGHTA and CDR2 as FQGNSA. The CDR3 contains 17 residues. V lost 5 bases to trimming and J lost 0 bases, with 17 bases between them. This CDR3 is CASSPSFGTASNQPQHF. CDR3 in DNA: TGTGCCAGCAGCCCCTCGTTCGGGACGGCTAGCAATCAGCCCCAGCATTTT.

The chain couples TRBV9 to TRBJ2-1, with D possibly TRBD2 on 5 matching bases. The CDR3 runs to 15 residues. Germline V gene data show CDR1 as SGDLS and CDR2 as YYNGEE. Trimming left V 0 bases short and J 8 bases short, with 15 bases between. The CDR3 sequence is CASSVVGPNGDEQFF. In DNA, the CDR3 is TGTGCCAGCAGCGTAGTAGGGCCCAACGGGGATGAGCAGTTCTTC.

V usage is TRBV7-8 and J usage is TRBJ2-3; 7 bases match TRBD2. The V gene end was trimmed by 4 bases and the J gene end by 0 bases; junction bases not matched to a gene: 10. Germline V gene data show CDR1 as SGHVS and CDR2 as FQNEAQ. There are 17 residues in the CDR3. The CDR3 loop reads CASSSQRGGRSTDTQYF. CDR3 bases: TGTGCCAGCAGCTCGCAGCGGGGCGGGAGAAGCACAGATACGCAGTATTTT.

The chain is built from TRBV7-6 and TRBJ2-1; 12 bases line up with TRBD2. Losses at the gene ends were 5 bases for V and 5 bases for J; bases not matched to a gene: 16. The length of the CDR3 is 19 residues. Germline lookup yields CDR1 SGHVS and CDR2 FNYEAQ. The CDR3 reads CASSAVRGLAGGPNNEQFF. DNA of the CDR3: TGTGCCAGCAGCGCAGTCCGGGGGCTAGCGGGAGGGCCTAACAATGAGCAGTTCTTC.

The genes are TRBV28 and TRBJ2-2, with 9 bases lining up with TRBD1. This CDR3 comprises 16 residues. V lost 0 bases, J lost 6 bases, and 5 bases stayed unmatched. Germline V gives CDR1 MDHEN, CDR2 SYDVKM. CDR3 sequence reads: CASSLWDRGLPGELFF. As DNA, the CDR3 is TGTGCCAGCAGTTTATGGGACAGGGGCCTCCCCGGGGAGCTGTTTTTT.

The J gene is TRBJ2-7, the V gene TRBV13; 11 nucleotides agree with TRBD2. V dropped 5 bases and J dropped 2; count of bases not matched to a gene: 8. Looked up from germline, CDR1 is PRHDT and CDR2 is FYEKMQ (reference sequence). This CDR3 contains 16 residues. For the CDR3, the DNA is TGTGCCAGCAGCGACCCCGGGACTAGCGGTCCCTACGAGCAGTACTTC. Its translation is CASSDPGTSGPYEQYF.

The CDR3 loop reads CASSSSGGTYEQYF. CDR3 coding DNA: TGTGCCAGCAGCTCCAGCGGAGGCACCTACGAGCAGTACTTC. The chain joins TRBV5-4 to TRBJ2-7; maybe TRBD2 (5 bases). Germline V gene sequence: CDR1 SGHNT, CDR2 YYREEE (reference sequence). The CDR3 is 14 amino acids. The V and J ends lost 3 bases and 2 bases respectively, with 12 bases between them.

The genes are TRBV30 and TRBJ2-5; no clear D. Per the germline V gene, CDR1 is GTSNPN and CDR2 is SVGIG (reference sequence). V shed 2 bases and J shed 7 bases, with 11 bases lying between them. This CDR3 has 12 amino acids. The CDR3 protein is CAWSLLGATQYF. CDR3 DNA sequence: TGTGCCTGGAGTCTCCTCGGTGCGACCCAGTACTTC.

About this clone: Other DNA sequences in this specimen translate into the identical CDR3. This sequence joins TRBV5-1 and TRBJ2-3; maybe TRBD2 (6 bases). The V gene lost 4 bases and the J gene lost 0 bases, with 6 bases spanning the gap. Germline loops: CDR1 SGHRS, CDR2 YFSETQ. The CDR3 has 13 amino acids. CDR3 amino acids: CASSGGSTDTQYF. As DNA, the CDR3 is TGCGCCAGCAGCGGAGGGAGCACAGATACGCAGTATTTT.

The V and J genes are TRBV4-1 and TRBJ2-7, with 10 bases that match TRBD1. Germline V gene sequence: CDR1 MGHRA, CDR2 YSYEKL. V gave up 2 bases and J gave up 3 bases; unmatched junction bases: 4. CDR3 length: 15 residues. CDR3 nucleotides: TGCGCCAGCAGCCAATCCGGGACAGGGGACTACGAGCAGTACTTC. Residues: CASSQSGTGDYEQYF.

The CDR3 loop is CASSPPAANYGYTF. The DNA of the CDR3 is TGTGCCAGCTCACCACCTGCAGCTAACTATGGCTACACCTTC. V gene TRBV18 combines with J gene TRBJ1-2; D unclear. The V gene's germline CDR1 is KGHSH and CDR2 LQKENI. The CDR3 consists of 14 residues. The V end was cut by 0 bases, the J end by 0 bases, with 5 bases between.

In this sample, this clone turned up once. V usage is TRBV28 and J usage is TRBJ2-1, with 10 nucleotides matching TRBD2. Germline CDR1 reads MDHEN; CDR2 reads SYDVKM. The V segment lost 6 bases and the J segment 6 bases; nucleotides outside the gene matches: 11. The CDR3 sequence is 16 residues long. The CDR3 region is CASRSPSGRNGNEQFF. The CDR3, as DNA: TGTGCCAGCAGGTCACCTAGCGGGAGAAATGGCAATGAGCAGTTCTTC.

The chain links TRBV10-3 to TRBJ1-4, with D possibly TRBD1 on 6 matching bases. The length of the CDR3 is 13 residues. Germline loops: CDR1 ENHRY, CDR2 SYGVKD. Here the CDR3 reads CATALGANEKLFF. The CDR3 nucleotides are TGTGCTACCGCCCTGGGGGCAAATGAAAAACTGTTTTTT.